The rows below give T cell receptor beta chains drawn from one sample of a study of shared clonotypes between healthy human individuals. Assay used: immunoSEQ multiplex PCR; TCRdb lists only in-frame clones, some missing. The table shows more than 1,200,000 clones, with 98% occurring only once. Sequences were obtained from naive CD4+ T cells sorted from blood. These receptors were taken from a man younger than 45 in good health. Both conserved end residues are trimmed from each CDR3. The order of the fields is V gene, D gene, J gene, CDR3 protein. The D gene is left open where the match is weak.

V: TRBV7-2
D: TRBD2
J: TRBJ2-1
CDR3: ASSSRLAGSSYNEQF

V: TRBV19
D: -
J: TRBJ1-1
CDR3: ASVGHRADTEAF

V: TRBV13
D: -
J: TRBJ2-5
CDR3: ASSTRREVETQY

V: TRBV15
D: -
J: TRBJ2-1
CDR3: ATSLQSNEQF

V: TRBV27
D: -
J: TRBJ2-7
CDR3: ASSVDGISSYEQY

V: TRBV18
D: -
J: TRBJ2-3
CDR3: ASSPGHLRTDTQY

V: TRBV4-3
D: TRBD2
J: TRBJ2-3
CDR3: ASSLSGVGTDTQY

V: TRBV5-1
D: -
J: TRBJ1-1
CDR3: ASSPGGVNTEAF

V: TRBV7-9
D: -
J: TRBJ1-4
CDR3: ASSLRGLTDNEKLF

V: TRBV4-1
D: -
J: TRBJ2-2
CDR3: ASSQEFPGVAGELF

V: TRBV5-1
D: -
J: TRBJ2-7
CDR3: ASSFNPGTSTYEQY

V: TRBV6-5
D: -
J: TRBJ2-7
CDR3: ASSLGQLSYEQY

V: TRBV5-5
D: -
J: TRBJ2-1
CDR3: ASSFPNGNEQF

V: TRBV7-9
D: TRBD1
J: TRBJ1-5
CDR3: ASSPDPGQGNQPQH

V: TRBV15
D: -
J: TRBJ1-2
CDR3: ATSREGWNGYT

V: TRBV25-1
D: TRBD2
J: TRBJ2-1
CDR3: ASSSLAGVNEQF

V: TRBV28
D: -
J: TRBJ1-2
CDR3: ASSFTNRERYGYT

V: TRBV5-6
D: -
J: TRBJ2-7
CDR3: ASSLARTYSYEQY

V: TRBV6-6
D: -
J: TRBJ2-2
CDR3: ASKKTLLLGELF

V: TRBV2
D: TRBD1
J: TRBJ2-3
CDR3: ASRDRAVDTQY

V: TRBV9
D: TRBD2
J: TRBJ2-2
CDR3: ASSSSGSSGELF

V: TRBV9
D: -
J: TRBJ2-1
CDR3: ASSVDPGIYNEQF

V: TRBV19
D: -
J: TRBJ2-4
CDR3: ASSIDTPLSAKNIQY

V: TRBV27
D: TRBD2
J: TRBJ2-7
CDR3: ASRGGLAGGWGKVVEQY